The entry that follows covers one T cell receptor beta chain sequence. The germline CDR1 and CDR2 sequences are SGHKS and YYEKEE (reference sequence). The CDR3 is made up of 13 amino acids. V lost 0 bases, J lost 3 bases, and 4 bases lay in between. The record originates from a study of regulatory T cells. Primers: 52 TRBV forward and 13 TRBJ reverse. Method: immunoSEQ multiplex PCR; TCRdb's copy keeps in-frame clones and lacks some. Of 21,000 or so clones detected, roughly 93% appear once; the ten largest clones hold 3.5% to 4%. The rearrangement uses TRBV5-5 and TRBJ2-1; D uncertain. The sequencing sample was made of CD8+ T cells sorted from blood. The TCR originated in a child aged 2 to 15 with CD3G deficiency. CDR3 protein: CASSLERYNEQFF. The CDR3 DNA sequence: TGTGCCAGCAGCTTGGAACGCTACAATGAGCAGTTCTTC. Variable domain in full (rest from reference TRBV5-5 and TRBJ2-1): DAGVTQSPTHLIKTRGQQVTLRCSPISGHKSVSWYQQVLGQGPQFIFQYYEKEERGRGNFPDRFSARQFPNYSSELNVNALLLGDSALYLCASSLERYNEQFFGPGTRLTVL.